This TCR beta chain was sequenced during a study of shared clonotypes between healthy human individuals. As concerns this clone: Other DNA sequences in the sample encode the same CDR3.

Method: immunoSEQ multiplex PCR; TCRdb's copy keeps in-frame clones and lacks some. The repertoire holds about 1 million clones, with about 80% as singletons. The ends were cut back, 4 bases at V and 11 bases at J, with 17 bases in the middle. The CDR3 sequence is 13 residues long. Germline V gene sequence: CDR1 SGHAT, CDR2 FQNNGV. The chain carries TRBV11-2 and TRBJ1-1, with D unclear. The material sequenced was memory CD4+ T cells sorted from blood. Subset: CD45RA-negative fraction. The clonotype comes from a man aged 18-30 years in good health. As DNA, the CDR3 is TGTGCCAGCAGCTCCCAGGTAGGAGGCAACGCTTTCTTT. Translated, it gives CASSSQVGGNAFF.